One and the same sample provided the 24 T cell receptor beta chains below, sequenced in a study of blood T cell repertoires in COVID-19 (dated by TCRdb to the early 2020s). Receptor libraries were prepared by the immunoSEQ multiplex PCR assay. TCRdb's version of the immuneACCESS table is confined to in-frame rearrangements and falls short of the full clone set. An unresolved V gene accounts for under half of the shortfall where checked; the remainder is of unknown origin. In all, the sample holds around 97,000 clones, and over 75% of those were seen once. Approximately 13% of the sample is held by the ten biggest clonotypes. Sequenced sample: peripheral blood. Source of these receptors: a human donor in a cohort sampled during active or convalescent COVID-19.

This clone has a handful of counts. The rearrangement joins TRBV29-1 to TRBJ1-2; 8 nucleotides agree with TRBD1. The length of the CDR3 is 12 residues. J was trimmed by 2 bases and V by 4 bases; bases with no gene match: 0. CDR1 SQVTM and CDR2 ANQGSEA come from the germline V gene. CDR3 loop: CSVGTGNYGYTF. As DNA, the CDR3 is TGCAGCGTTGGGACAGGGAACTATGGCTACACCTTC.

The chain carries TRBV10-3 and TRBJ2-7, with a weak D call TRBD2 (6 bases). The V gene lost 3 bases and the J gene lost 1 base, with 10 bases spanning the gap. Looked up from germline, CDR1 is ENHRY and CDR2 is SYGVKD. CDR3 length equals 14 residues. The CDR3 region is CAISESAGSYEQYF. In DNA form, the CDR3 reads TGTGCCATCAGTGAAAGTGCGGGATCCTACGAGCAGTACTTC.

This rearrangement joins TRBV10-3 to TRBJ2-6, with D maybe TRBD2 (5 bases). Trimming removed 2 bases at V and 0 bases at J, with 8 bases between. CDR1 and CDR2 (germline): ENHRY, SYGVKD. The CDR3 has 16 residues. The CDR3 bases are TGTGCCATCAGTGAGGAGGGTTTCTCTGGGGCCAACGTCCTGACTTTC. Its protein is CAISEEGFSGANVLTF.

In its sample, this clone was seen once. The rearrangement links TRBV18 to TRBJ1-2, with no clear D. The CDR3 loop spans 15 amino acids. Trimming shortened V by 2 bases and J by 5 bases, and 15 bases separated the two germline ends. Germline assignment: CDR1 KGHSH and CDR2 LQKENI. CDR3 sequence: CASSPWPESSYGYTF. CDR3 sequence (DNA): TGTGCCAGCTCACCATGGCCCGAATCGTCGTATGGCTACACCTTC.

This clone was observed a single time. The chain has TRBV7-2 and TRBJ2-2; tentatively, D is TRBD1 (6 bases). Germline lookup yields CDR1 SGHTA and CDR2 FQGNSA. Trimming left V 2 bases short and J 8 bases short, with 15 bases between. The CDR3 covers 15 residues. CDR3 sequence (DNA): TGTGCCAGCAGCTTAAGGCAGGGGAGTTGGGGGGAGCTGTTTTTT. Translation: CASSLRQGSWGELFF.

V and J are TRBV5-1 and TRBJ1-3; 9 nucleotides match TRBD1. Germline V gives CDR1 SGHRS, CDR2 YFSETQ. The length of the CDR3 is 19 residues. J lost 0 bases, V lost 2 bases, and 12 bases had no gene match. The DNA of the CDR3 is TGCGCCAGCAGCTTTATCGCGGGGGCGACAGGGGGCTCTGGAAACACCATATATTTT. Translation gives CASSFIAGATGGSGNTIYF.

CDR3 nucleotide sequence: TGTGCCAGCAGCTCCCCCCCAGGGCATACTGAAGCTTTCTTT. Amino acid sequence: CASSSPPGHTEAFF. The V call is TRBV3-1 (or the pseudogene TRBV3-2), the J call TRBJ1-1; TRBD1 might be the D (5 bases). V was trimmed by 5 bases and J by 5 bases, leaving 15 bases between them. Germline values: CDR1 LGHDT, CDR2 YNNKEL (reference sequence). The CDR3 contains 14 residues.

The chain carries TRBV5-1 and TRBJ1-2, with unresolved D. V dropped 4 bases and J dropped 0 bases, with 19 bases sitting between them. CDR1 and CDR2 from the germline V gene are SGHRS and YFSETQ. This CDR3 has 17 amino acids. The CDR3: CASSNDGRLGPNYGYTF. In nucleotides, the CDR3 is TGCGCCAGCAGCAACGATGGGAGGTTGGGTCCTAACTATGGCTACACCTTC.

This clone was picked up a small number of times. The same CDR3 is also encoded by other DNA sequences in this sample. The CDR3, as DNA: TGTGCCAGCAGCTCCCGGGGTTCGGGGGGCACAGATACGCAGTATTTT. It encodes CASSSRGSGGTDTQYF. This rearrangement joins TRBV11-3 to TRBJ2-3; D may be TRBD2 (6 bases). Germline assignment: CDR1 SGHNT and CDR2 YENEEA. V was pared by 4 bases and J by 1 base, with 15 bases between. The CDR3 length is 16 residues.

This chain links TRBV7-2 with TRBJ2-7; the match to TRBD1 covers 7 bases. V lost 5 bases to trimming and J lost 0 bases; unmatched junction nucleotides: 7. The CDR3 is 15 amino acids. Looked up from germline, CDR1 is SGHTA and CDR2 is FQGNSA. This CDR3 is CASSLTGFSSYEQYF. The CDR3 nucleotides are TGTGCCAGCAGCCTGACAGGGTTCAGCTCCTACGAGCAGTACTTC. Filled out from reference TRBV7-2 and TRBJ2-7, the complete variable domain reads GAGVSQSPSNKVTEKGKDVELRCDPISGHTALYWYRQSLGQGLEFLIYFQGNSAPDKSGLPSDRFSAERTGGSVSTLTIQRTQQEDSAVYLCASSLTGFSSYEQYFGPGTRLTVT.

This rearrangement joins TRBV19 to TRBJ1-2; D is unclear. CDR3 size: 12 residues. Trimming left V 3 bases short and J 6 bases short, with 8 bases between. Germline V gives CDR1 LNHDA, CDR2 SQIVND (reference sequence). The DNA of the CDR3 is TGTGCCAGTAGTATTGACATTCATGGCTACACCTTC. Its translation is CASSIDIHGYTF.

The chain couples TRBV11-2 to TRBJ2-2; D might be TRBD2 (6 bases). The CDR3 spans 15 residues. The germline V and J ends were trimmed by 5 bases and 2 bases, with 12 bases remaining between them. Germline V gene data show CDR1 as SGHAT and CDR2 as FQNNGV. CDR3: CASSVLTRNTGELFF. CDR3 in DNA: TGTGCCAGCAGCGTCCTGACTAGAAACACCGGGGAGCTGTTTTTT. The entire variable domain, with the rest obtained from reference TRBV11-2 and TRBJ2-2, is as follows: EAGVAQSPRYKIIEKRQSVAFWCNPISGHATLYWYQQILGQGPKLLIQFQNNGVVDDSQLPKDRFSAERLKGVDSTLKIQPAKLEDSAVYLCASSVLTRNTGELFFGEGSRLTVL.

The rearrangement uses TRBV5-5 and TRBJ2-3, with TRBD1 as a possible D gene (5 bases). CDR1 SGHKS and CDR2 YYEKEE come from the germline V gene (reference sequence). V was cut by 2 bases and J by 1 base, with 11 bases left in between. This CDR3 contains 15 residues. The DNA for the CDR3 is TGTGCCAGCAGCTTCTATGGCAGGGGCACAGATACGCAGTATTTT. It encodes CASSFYGRGTDTQYF.

The gene calls are TRBV29-1 and TRBJ2-5, with 8 positions matching TRBD2. V was pared by 8 bases and J by 4 bases, with 9 bases of the junction left unmatched. Germline V lookup: CDR1 SQVTM, CDR2 ANQGSEA. This CDR3 spans 13 amino acids. The CDR3: CSFAPTSGETQYF. CDR3 nucleotides: TGCAGCTTCGCCCCCACTAGCGGAGAGACCCAGTACTTC.

J is TRBJ2-1 and V is TRBV7-9; a weak D match, TRBD2 (6 bases). The CDR3 consists of 15 residues. From germline, CDR1 is SEHNR and CDR2 FQNEAQ (reference sequence). V lost 4 bases, J lost 5 bases, and 15 bases lay in between. The CDR3 sequence: CASSSPRDFDNEQFF. The CDR3 region has the DNA TGTGCCAGCAGCTCCCCCCGGGACTTCGACAATGAGCAGTTCTTC.

This clone came up once. CDR3 region: CASSFSLDSPYGYTF. CDR3 DNA: TGTGCCAGCAGCTTTAGCCTCGACAGCCCCTATGGCTACACCTTC. The V and J genes are TRBV28 and TRBJ1-2, with D perhaps TRBD1 (5 bases). The V end was cut by 6 bases, the J end by 4 bases, with 18 bases between. Per germline, CDR1 MDHEN and CDR2 SYDVKM. The CDR3 contains 15 residues.

This sequence joins TRBV2 and TRBJ1-1, with 8 positions matching TRBD1. The length of the CDR3 is 15 residues. V lost 6 bases to trimming and J lost 8 bases; unmatched junction nucleotides: 14. Germline CDR1 SNHLY, CDR2 FYNNEI. The CDR3 DNA follows: TGTGCCAGCAGGCCTACACAGGGGGACGGGGGCGAAGCTTTCTTT. Amino acids: CASRPTQGDGGEAFF.

This clone has just a few counts. The V gene is TRBV18, the J gene TRBJ2-7, with D possibly being TRBD1 (7 bases). Between the trimmed V and J ends, which lost 3 bases and 7 bases, there was a span of 10 bases. This CDR3 is built from 12 residues. Germline lookup yields CDR1 KGHSH and CDR2 LQKENI. The CDR3 sequence: CASSPQGGEQYF. DNA of the CDR3: TGTGCCAGCTCACCCCAGGGGGGAGAGCAGTACTTC.

The V gene is TRBV10-2, the J gene TRBJ2-5; weak D call: TRBD2 (6 bases). V shed 3 bases and J shed 5 bases, with 16 bases lying between them. Looked up from germline, CDR1 is WSHSY and CDR2 is SAAADI. The CDR3 runs 15 residues. CDR3 DNA sequence: TGCGCCAGCAGTGATGATCCCGGCGGGGACGAGACCCAGTACTTC. Its protein is CASSDDPGGDETQYF.

This clone appeared many times. The chain couples TRBV10-3 to TRBJ2-7; the match to TRBD1 covers 7 bases. This CDR3 contains 15 residues. Per germline, CDR1 ENHRY and CDR2 SYGVKD. J gave up 0 bases and V 3 bases, and 5 bases lay outside the gene matches. The CDR3 spells CAISDTGTASYEQYF. CDR3 in DNA: TGTGCCATCAGTGATACCGGGACAGCCTCCTACGAGCAGTACTTC.

This clone has just one count. This sequence joins TRBV9 and TRBJ1-2; 11 positions agree with TRBD1. There are 14 residues in the CDR3. V was pared by 4 bases and J by 5 bases, with 4 bases of the junction left unmatched. Germline V CDR1 and CDR2: SGDLS, YYNGEE. As DNA, the CDR3 is TGTGCCAGCAGCCCGGGACAGGGGGGGTATGGCTACACCTTC. This translates into CASSPGQGGYGYTF.

The chain recombines TRBV9 with TRBJ1-1; 7 bases map to TRBD1. This CDR3 region has 14 residues. Looked up from germline, CDR1 is SGDLS and CDR2 is YYNGEE. J gave up 3 bases and V 4 bases, and 6 bases lay outside the gene matches. Written as DNA, the CDR3 is TGTGCCAGCAGCCCGGAGACAGGGTACACTGAAGCTTTCTTT. Protein sequence: CASSPETGYTEAFF.

The chain combines TRBV3-1 (or the pseudogene TRBV3-2) with TRBJ1-4; D unclear. Germline lookup yields CDR1 LGHDT and CDR2 YNNKEL (reference sequence). This CDR3 spans 13 amino acids. Deletions cut 0 bases from V and 7 bases from J, with 6 bases between. The CDR3 DNA is TGTGCCAGCAGCCAAGAGGCCCGTGAAAAACTGTTTTTT. The encoded protein is CASSQEAREKLFF.

V usage is TRBV10-3 and J usage is TRBJ2-2; perhaps TRBD2 as D (6 bases). Germline-derived CDR1 and CDR2 are ENHRY and SYGVKD. This CDR3 contains 15 residues. Trimming cost V 4 bases and J 1 base, with 10 bases left between them. The CDR3 DNA reads as TGTGCCATCAGTGGGAGGGGTCTGAACACCGGGGAGCTGTTTTTT. Its protein product is CAISGRGLNTGELFF.